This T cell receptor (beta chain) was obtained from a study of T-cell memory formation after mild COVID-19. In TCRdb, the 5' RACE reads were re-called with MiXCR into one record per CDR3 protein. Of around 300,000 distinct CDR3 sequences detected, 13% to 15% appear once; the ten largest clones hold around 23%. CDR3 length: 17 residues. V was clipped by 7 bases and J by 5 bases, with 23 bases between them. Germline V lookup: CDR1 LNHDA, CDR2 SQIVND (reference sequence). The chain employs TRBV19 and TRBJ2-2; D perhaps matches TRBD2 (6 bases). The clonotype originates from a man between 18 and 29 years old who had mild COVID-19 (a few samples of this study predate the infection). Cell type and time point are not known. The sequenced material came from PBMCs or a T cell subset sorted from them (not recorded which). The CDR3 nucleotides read TGTGCCAGTACCCCGGAGGGTTTAAACCCTTGGACCGGGGAGCTGTTTTTT. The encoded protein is CASTPEGLNPWTGELFF.